A selection of T cell receptor beta chains follows, all from one sample in a study of blood T cell repertoires in COVID-19. Data came from immunoSEQ multiplex PCR; TCRdb stores just in-frame clones and leaves some out. The sample records 200,000 or so clones, roughly four fifths being singletons. Sequenced material: PBMCs or T cells enriched from blood (not recorded which). These TCRs come from a man aged 55 to 69 who had recovered from COVID-19. Each CDR3 is given with its conserved first and last residue. A D gene is named only where the DNA matches it firmly. Expanded clones get a size class; other rows say once, few or many, or leave the size out.

CASSPNLSNYGYTF TGTGCCAGCAGCCCCAATCTGAGTAACTATGGCTACACCTTC TRBJ1-2 TRBV11-2 . .
CASSLGTGQEPQHF TGCGCCAGCAGCTTGGGGACAGGGCAGGAGCCCCAGCATTTT TRBJ1-5 TRBV5-1 TRBD1 few
CASTAGWADTQYF TGTGCCAGCACGGCAGGGTGGGCAGATACGCAGTATTTT TRBJ2-3 TRBV12-3/TRBV12-4 . .
CASSPPRTGNYGYTF TGTGCCAGCAGCCCTCCTAGGACAGGGAACTATGGCTACACCTTC TRBJ1-2 TRBV7-9 TRBD1 .
CASRTRIWDTEAFF TGTGCCAGCAGAACGAGGATTTGGGACACTGAAGCTTTCTTT TRBJ1-1 TRBV6-5 . .
CASTSPGTGEGYTF TGTGCCAGCACGAGTCCCGGGACAGGGGAAGGCTACACCTTC TRBJ1-2 TRBV2 TRBD1 .
CASSGTGPREKLFF TGTGCCAGCAGCGGGACAGGACCAAGAGAAAAACTGTTTTTT TRBJ1-4 TRBV14 TRBD1 once
CASSPTGVLGNTIYF TGTGCCAGCAGTCCCACAGGGGTACTTGGAAACACCATATATTTT TRBJ1-3 TRBV6-5 TRBD1 .
CATSRSGETQYF TGTGCCACCAGCAGATCGGGAGAGACCCAGTACTTC TRBJ2-5 TRBV15 . .
CAWGTGGVQETQYF TGTGCCTGGGGGACAGGGGGCGTCCAGGAGACCCAGTACTTC TRBJ2-5 TRBV30 TRBD1 once
CASTPTGGKGEAFF TGTGCCAGCACCCCGACAGGGGGCAAGGGTGAAGCTTTCTTT TRBJ1-1 TRBV4-2 TRBD1 once
CASSLVGIEKNIQYF TGTGCCAGCAGCTTAGTGGGCATAGAAAAAAACATTCAGTACTTC TRBJ2-4 TRBV7-9 . .
CASSEFGTGETDTQYF TGTGCCAGCAGTGAATTTGGAACAGGGGAAACAGATACGCAGTATTTT TRBJ2-3 TRBV25-1 TRBD1 .
CASSLGTGKSYEQYF TGTGCCAGCAGCTTAGGCACAGGGAAATCCTACGAGCAGTACTTC TRBJ2-7 TRBV13 . few
CASSQDGGFQPQHF TGCGCCAGCAGCCAAGATGGGGGGTTTCAGCCCCAGCATTTT TRBJ1-5 TRBV4-1 . once
CASSPGRYEQYF TGTGCCAGCTCACCAGGCAGATACGAGCAGTACTTC TRBJ2-7 TRBV18 . .
CAISESRGNTGELFF TGTGCCATCAGTGAGTCCCGGGGTAACACCGGGGAGCTGTTTTTT TRBJ2-2 TRBV10-3 . .
CASSVNPEAGELFF TGTGCCAGCAGCGTCAACCCAGAGGCCGGGGAGCTGTTTTTT TRBJ2-2 TRBV9 . .
CASSPGDDYTEAFF TGTGCCAGCAGCCCGGGGGACGACTACACTGAAGCTTTCTTT TRBJ1-1 TRBV7-6 . once
CASSLQRGVSTDTQYF TGTGCCAGCAGCTTGCAGCGGGGGGTTAGCACAGATACGCAGTATTTT TRBJ2-3 TRBV5-6 TRBD2 once
CASSFERGEDQPQHF TGTGCCAGCAGTTTCGAACGGGGGGAGGATCAGCCCCAGCATTTT TRBJ1-5 TRBV2 . .
CASSQDTGEKLFF TGCGCCAGCAGCCAGGATACAGGGGAAAAACTGTTTTTT TRBJ1-4 TRBV4-3 . .
CASSVWARMGEKLFF TGTGCCAGCAGTGTTTGGGCCAGGATGGGTGAAAAACTGTTTTTT TRBJ1-4 TRBV2 . .
CARSLARGGSYEQYF TGTGCCAGAAGCTTGGCCCGGGGGGGTAGCTACGAGCAGTACTTC TRBJ2-7 TRBV5-3 TRBD2 .
CASGDRARNEKLFF TGTGCCAGCGGAGACAGGGCGCGTAATGAAAAACTGTTTTTT TRBJ1-4 TRBV6-5 TRBD1 .
CASGRGGGGDTDTQYF TGCGCCAGCGGCCGCGGCGGGGGGGGCGATACAGATACGCAGTATTTT TRBJ2-3 TRBV5-1 TRBD2 .
CASSQPGLAGNQETQYF TGCGCCAGCAGCCAACCCGGACTAGCGGGTAACCAAGAGACCCAGTACTTC TRBJ2-5 TRBV4-1 TRBD2 .
CASSTAGGGNTGELFF TGTGCCAGCAGCACGGCGGGGGGCGGGAACACCGGGGAGCTGTTTTTT TRBJ2-2 TRBV5-4 TRBD2 .
CATSRDQRQGGGSPLHF TGTGCCACCAGCAGAGATCAGAGACAGGGGGGAGGTTCACCCCTCCACTTT TRBJ1-6 TRBV15 TRBD1 .
CAISPLPGSRDEKLFF TGTGCCATCAGCCCCCTCCCCGGGTCTCGGGATGAAAAACTGTTTTTT TRBJ1-4 TRBV10-3 . .
CASSPRGTSARYGYTF TGTGCCAGCTCACCGCGAGGCACATCAGCCCGCTATGGCTACACCTTC TRBJ1-2 TRBV18 . .
CASSIDRAQPQHF TGTGCCAGCAGTATAGACAGGGCTCAGCCCCAGCATTTT TRBJ1-5 TRBV6-5 TRBD1 .
CASSWEQGAYTEAFF TGTGCCAGCAGCTGGGAACAGGGGGCCTACACTGAAGCTTTCTTT TRBJ1-1 TRBV5-6 TRBD1 .
CASSSQGSATNEKLFF TGTGCCAGCAGCTCACAGGGGTCAGCAACTAATGAAAAACTGTTTTTT TRBJ1-4 TRBV7-2 TRBD1 .
CASSGGQGGGTYEQYF TGTGCCAGCAGTGGCGGACAGGGAGGGGGAACCTACGAGCAGTACTTC TRBJ2-7 TRBV2 . once
CAWSQGNQPQHF TGTGCCTGGAGTCAGGGAAATCAGCCCCAGCATTTT TRBJ1-5 TRBV30 . .
CASSLGTQWPQHF TGTGCCAGCAGTTTGGGGACTCAATGGCCCCAGCATTTT TRBJ1-5 TRBV28 . many
CASSPLRGSGNTIYF TGTGCCAGTAGTCCCCTCCGGGGCTCTGGAAACACCATATATTTT TRBJ1-3 TRBV19 . .
CASSARNTEAFF TGTGCCAGCAGTGCGAGGAACACTGAAGCTTTCTTT TRBJ1-1 TRBV27 . .
CASSNRGSGDLHF TGTGCCAGCAGTAACAGGGGGAGCGGGGACCTCCACTTT TRBJ1-6 TRBV27 TRBD1 .
CASSEGQSTNYGYTF TGTGCCAGCAGTGAGGGGCAGAGCACTAACTATGGCTACACCTTC TRBJ1-2 TRBV2 . once
CASSLLGTGLNWDTEAFF TGTGCCAGCAGCTTGTTGGGGACAGGGCTTAATTGGGACACTGAAGCTTTCTTT TRBJ1-1 TRBV11-2 TRBD1 .
CASSGGVVCGYTF TGTGCCAGCAGTGGGGGCGTGGTGTGTGGCTACACCTTC TRBJ1-2 TRBV6-4 . .
CASSVASSGNTIYF TGTGCCAGCAGCGTAGCTTCGTCTGGAAACACCATATATTTT TRBJ1-3 TRBV9 . .
CASSPLDGLAGEGQYF TGTGCCAGCAGCCCGCTTGACGGACTAGCGGGGGAAGGGCAGTACTTC TRBJ2-7 TRBV11-2 TRBD2 .
CASSQSGARLNQPQHF TGTGCCAGCAGCCAATCGGGGGCCCGACTCAATCAGCCCCAGCATTTT TRBJ1-5 TRBV16 . .
CASSLRDGYTF TGTGCCAGCAGCCTGAGGGATGGCTACACCTTC TRBJ1-2 TRBV28 . .
CASRSDPGASYGYTF TGCGCCAGCAGATCGGACCCAGGGGCTTCCTATGGCTACACCTTC TRBJ1-2 TRBV5-1 . .
CASSPTRGAGELFF TGTGCCAGCAGCCCAACCAGGGGAGCCGGGGAGCTGTTTTTT TRBJ2-2 TRBV11-3 . once
CASSLGRGTQETQYF TGTGCCAGCAGCTTAGGTCGGGGGACCCAAGAGACCCAGTACTTC TRBJ2-5 TRBV11-2 . .
CASSQVGVETQYF TGTGCCAGCAGCCAAGTAGGGGTAGAGACCCAGTACTTC TRBJ2-5 TRBV14 . once
CSVEELRGGRGYTF TGCAGCGTTGAAGAGCTTAGGGGGGGACGAGGCTACACCTTC TRBJ1-2 TRBV29-1 . .
CASSQGEAGRGETQYF TGTGCCAGCAGCCAAGGAGAAGCGGGGAGGGGAGAGACCCAGTACTTC TRBJ2-5 TRBV4-2 TRBD2 .
CASSEEGGQPQHF TGTGCCAGCAGTGAAGAGGGAGGGCAGCCCCAGCATTTT TRBJ1-5 TRBV6-1 . .